Listed here are 9 T cell receptor beta chains from one sample, sequenced in a study of OX40 agonist ivuxolimab in advanced cancers. TCRdb's copy holds only in-frame clones and misses some; the assay was immunoSEQ multiplex PCR. Of about 54,000 clones in the sample, 91% were seen once. The specimen comprised CD4+ or CD8+ T cells sorted from blood, sampled in a trial of the OX40 agonist ivuxolimab. Receptor source: an adult with an advanced solid tumor such as melanoma, head and neck, liver or kidney cancer.

The sample holds one count of this clone. The chain couples TRBV29-1 to TRBJ1-1, with D possibly TRBD1 on 5 matching bases. The V gene's germline CDR1 is SQVTM and CDR2 ANQGSEA. Deletions cut 6 bases from V and 6 bases from J, with 17 bases between. The CDR3 is 13 residues long. CDR3 bases: TGCAGCGTCGCCGCTTGGGGGGAGGCTGAAGCTTTCTTT. Translated, it gives CSVAAWGEAEAFF.

This chain uses TRBV2 with TRBJ1-2; D ambiguous. With 3 bases removed from V and 2 bases from J, the gap between germline ends came to 7 bases. CDR3 length equals 13 residues. Germline CDR1 is SNHLY and CDR2 is FYNNEI. CDR3 nucleotides: TGTGCCAGCAGTGAGCAGGTCAACTATGGCTACACCTTC. It specifies CASSEQVNYGYTF.

The chain links TRBV19 to TRBJ2-6; the D is unclear. This CDR3 comprises 17 residues. Per the germline V gene, CDR1 is LNHDA and CDR2 is SQIVND (reference sequence). V was trimmed by 6 bases and J by 0 bases, leaving 15 bases between them. CDR3 in amino acids: CASRSGRRFSGANVLTF. The CDR3 nucleotides read TGTGCCAGTAGGTCGGGCAGGCGTTTCTCTGGGGCCAACGTCCTGACTTTC.

This clone has just a few counts. The chain joins TRBV6-5 to TRBJ2-2; either TRBD1 or TRBD2 may fit D (5 bases each). Trimming removed 0 bases from V and 7 bases from J, with 12 bases in between. CDR1 is MNHEY and CDR2 is SVGAGI in the germline V gene. The CDR3 extends over 15 amino acids. CDR3 coding DNA: TGTGCCAGCAGTTACTCGGGGGATTTCGTCGGGGAGCTGTTTTTT. Its translation is CASSYSGDFVGELFF.

The chain recombines TRBV4-1 with TRBJ2-3; 9 bases agree with TRBD2. The CDR3 consists of 16 residues. V gave up 5 bases and J gave up 3 bases; unmatched junction bases: 9. CDR1 and CDR2 from the germline V gene are MGHRA and YSYEKL. CDR3 nucleotides: TGCGCCAGCAGCTCGAGACTAGCGGTTAGGACAGATACGCAGTATTTT. Protein sequence: CASSSRLAVRTDTQYF.

The V and J genes are TRBV28 and TRBJ2-7; weak D call: TRBD2 (6 bases). The length of the CDR3 is 16 residues. Germline lookup yields CDR1 MDHEN and CDR2 SYDVKM. V was clipped by 8 bases and J by 4 bases, with 24 bases between them. CDR3 loop: CASPPTGRGSVYEQYF. The CDR3 DNA is TGTGCCAGCCCACCGACCGGGAGAGGTAGTGTGTACGAGCAGTACTTC.

This chain links TRBV5-1 with TRBJ2-1; no clear D. V was cut by 0 bases and J by 0 bases, with 10 bases left in between. The CDR3 runs to 16 residues. Looked up from germline, CDR1 is SGHRS and CDR2 is YFSETQ. The CDR3 spells CASSLGSSSSYNEQFF. The CDR3 nucleotides read TGCGCCAGCAGCTTGGGGAGCAGCAGCTCCTACAATGAGCAGTTCTTC.

The V call is TRBV5-8, the J call TRBJ2-5, with 7 bases fitting TRBD1. CDR1 SGHTS and CDR2 YDEGEE come from the germline V gene. V trimming: 7 bases; J trimming: 3 bases; junction bases outside the gene matches: 6. This CDR3 is built from 13 residues. CDR3 DNA sequence: TGTGCCAGCGACCCCAGGGGGAAAGAGACCCAGTACTTC. Translating gives CASDPRGKETQYF.

The V and J genes are TRBV7-9 and TRBJ1-4; no clear D gene. V was clipped by 5 bases and J by 5 bases, with 15 bases between them. This CDR3 is built from 15 residues. Germline CDR1 and CDR2: SEHNR and FQNEAQ (reference sequence). In nucleotides, the CDR3 is TGTGCCAGCAGCCCAGGCATTGTGGGGAATGAAAAACTGTTTTTT. This translates into CASSPGIVGNEKLFF. The full variable domain, completed using reference TRBV7-9 and TRBJ1-4, is DTGVSQNPRHKITKRGQNVTFRCDPISEHNRLYWYRQTLGQGPEFLTYFQNEAQLEKSRLLSDRFSAERPKGSFSTLEIQRTEQGDSAMYLCASSPGIVGNEKLFFGSGTQLSVL.